The entry that follows covers one T cell receptor (beta chain) sequence. Antigen specificity is unknown. Pooling of second doses given at about 4 or about 12 weeks was done. The data belong to a study of T cell responses to AZD1222 COVID-19 vaccine. Points from the study as a whole: Repertoires in all cases were sampled only once the peak T cell response had passed. Donors, mostly white British, included more females; clonal diversity was possibly underestimated.

TCRdb's table, derived via immunoSEQ multiplex PCR, lists solely in-frame clones and lacks some. The sample shows 180,000 or so clones, 70% to 90% of them seen only once. V shed 4 bases, J shed 9 bases, and the junction held 7 bases outside the gene matches. This CDR3 contains 13 residues. The germline V gene encodes CDR1 SGHTA and CDR2 FQGTGA. Sample: peripheral blood, taken 28 days after the second AZD1222 dose. The V call is TRBV7-3, the J call TRBJ2-3; 7 bases match TRBD2. This clonotype was obtained from an adult who received the AZD1222 COVID-19 vaccine. CDR3 sequence reads: CASSYDSGITQYF. The CDR3 DNA reads as TGTGCCAGCAGCTATGACAGCGGGATCACGCAGTATTTT.